These 18 T cell receptor beta chains came from one sample sequenced in a study of response to subunit inactivated influenza vaccine. TCRdb itself ran the RT-PCR reads through MiXCR, one entry per CDR3 protein. Altogether a few hundred thousand distinct CDR3 sequences are present, approximately 9.9% being singletons, with the ten largest covering approximately 12%. The sample here was PBMCs from blood, taken more than 35 days after vaccination. The source is a man aged 45 to 65 who received an inactivated influenza vaccine.

This clonotype was observed many times. J is TRBJ2-1 and V is TRBV20-1; D may be TRBD2 (5 bases). CDR3 length: 14 amino acids. CDR1 and CDR2 (germline): DFQATT, SNEGSKA (reference sequence). With 3 bases removed from V and 1 base from J, the gap between germline ends came to 10 bases. Here the CDR3 reads CSASMGESYNEQFF. As DNA, the CDR3 is TGCAGTGCTAGTATGGGAGAGTCCTACAATGAGCAGTTCTTC.

In its sample, this clonotype was seen once. The chain couples TRBV6-2 or TRBV6-3 to TRBJ2-5; D perhaps matches TRBD2 (5 bases). Trimming stripped 7 bases from V and 0 bases from J, with 15 bases between. The CDR3 totals 15 residues. The germline CDR1 and CDR2 sequences are MNHEY and SVGEGT. The CDR3 nucleotides read TGTGCCAGCAAATCCCGACGGAGGTACCAAGAGACCCAGTACTTC. Its protein is CASKSRRRYQETQYF.

This clonotype has a single count. The chain has TRBV12-3 or TRBV12-4 and TRBJ2-7; no reliable D call. The CDR3 length is 13 residues. Trimming left V 3 bases short and J 5 bases short, with 11 bases between. The CDR3 DNA reads TGTGCCAGCAGTTTCCCTCCATCTCACGAGCAGTACTTC. It codes for CASSFPPSHEQYF.

This clonotype has a handful of counts. This rearrangement joins TRBV3-1 to TRBJ1-1, with D uncertain. This CDR3 region has 12 residues. Trimming left V 3 bases short and J 6 bases short, with 8 bases between. Per germline, CDR1 LGHDT and CDR2 YNNKEL (reference sequence). The DNA for the CDR3 is TGTGCCAGCAGCCAGCGTAGGGCTGAAGCTTTCTTT. It codes for CASSQRRAEAFF.

A word on this clonotype: A read error may explain this, as a much larger clone is one base away. The chain couples TRBV7-9 to TRBJ2-7; D is unclear. Germline V lookup: CDR1 SEHNR, CDR2 FQNEAQ (reference sequence). The CDR3 spans 14 residues. The ends were cut back, 3 bases at V and 1 base at J, with 10 bases in the middle. The CDR3 coding sequence is TGTGCCAGCAGCTTCGGTACTGAGTCCTACGAGCAGTACTTC. Protein product: CASSFGTESYEQYF.

This clonotype appeared a few times. The CDR3 spells CASSVQAGIGYEQYF. The DNA of the CDR3 is TGTGCCAGCAGCGTACAGGCGGGAATTGGCTACGAGCAGTACTTC. This chain connects TRBV9 to TRBJ2-7; D possibly corresponds to TRBD2 (6 bases). Trimming removed 1 base from V and 3 bases from J, with 14 bases in between. The germline V gene encodes CDR1 SGDLS and CDR2 YYNGEE. The CDR3 has 15 residues. Full variable domain (remainder filled in from reference TRBV9 and TRBJ2-7): DSGVTQTPKHLITATGQRVTLRCSPRSGDLSVYWYQQSLDQGLQFLIQYYNGEERAKGNILERFSAQQFPDLHSELNLSSLELGDSALYFCASSVQAGIGYEQYFGPGTRLTVT.

The chain employs TRBV11-2 and TRBJ2-7; TRBD2 is a possible D gene (5 bases). Trimming stripped 2 bases from V and 7 bases from J, with 12 bases between. The CDR3 has 13 residues. Germline V CDR1 and CDR2: SGHAT, FQNNGV. In DNA form, the CDR3 reads TGTGCCAGCAGCTTAATCCGGGATACTGAGCAGTACTTC. Its translation: CASSLIRDTEQYF.

This clonotype was counted only a few times. The rearrangement joins TRBV12-3 or TRBV12-4 to TRBJ1-2; 8 bases align to TRBD1. Trimming at V came to 2 bases and at J to 7 bases, leaving 9 bases not matched to a gene. The CDR3 has 15 amino acids. The CDR3 is CASSLKRVTGVGYTF. Written as DNA, the CDR3 is TGTGCCAGCAGTTTAAAGCGGGTGACAGGGGTTGGCTACACCTTC.

This rearrangement joins TRBV5-6 to TRBJ1-1; D might be TRBD1 (6 bases). The V and J ends lost 6 bases and 5 bases respectively, with 17 bases between them. This CDR3 spans 14 amino acids. Germline CDR1 SGHDT, CDR2 YYEEEE. The CDR3 nucleotides are TGTGCCAGCAACTTCCTGGGGGCGCGAACTGAAGCTTTCTTT. Protein product: CASNFLGARTEAFF.

Only a few counts were recorded for this clonotype. V gene TRBV25-1 combines with J gene TRBJ2-3; possibly TRBD1 for D (5 bases). The CDR3 extends over 14 amino acids. Germline V gene lookup returns CDR1 MGHDK and CDR2 SYGVNS. With 4 bases removed from V and 0 bases from J, the gap between germline ends came to 8 bases. This CDR3 is CASSGRVSTDTQYF. CDR3 coding DNA: TGTGCCAGCAGTGGCAGGGTTAGCACAGATACGCAGTATTTT.

This clonotype was seen a handful of times. The chain is built from TRBV5-4 and TRBJ1-2; D unclear. The CDR3 extends over 13 amino acids. Germline-derived CDR1 and CDR2 are SGHNT and YYREEE (reference sequence). Trimming stripped 1 base from V and 3 bases from J, with 7 bases between. CDR3 in amino acids: CASSLKGYYGYTF. DNA for the CDR3: TGTGCCAGCAGCTTGAAAGGGTACTATGGCTACACCTTC.

This clonotype was found many times. The chain recombines TRBV10-3 with TRBJ2-7; D is undetermined. Germline V gene data show CDR1 as ENHRY and CDR2 as SYGVKD. The CDR3 is 12 amino acids. Trimming removed 1 base at V and 5 bases at J, with 6 bases between. CDR3 bases: TGTGCCATCAGTGAGTTCGCGGACGAGCAGTACTTC. Translated, it gives CAISEFADEQYF.

In this sample, this clonotype turned up a few times. The rearrangement links TRBV27 to TRBJ2-5; D is perhaps TRBD1 (6 bases). CDR1 and CDR2 (germline): MNHEY, SMNVEV (reference sequence). This CDR3 has 14 residues. The germline V and J ends were trimmed by 4 bases and 4 bases, with 13 bases remaining between them. The CDR3 sequence is CASSSTGWRETQYF. The CDR3 DNA reads as TGTGCCAGCAGTTCAACAGGGTGGAGAGAGACCCAGTACTTC.

This clonotype was seen more than once but under ten times. The chain employs TRBV28 and TRBJ2-7, with 11 bases that match TRBD1. V gave up 8 bases and J gave up 11 bases; unmatched junction bases: 14. Germline CDR1 reads MDHEN; CDR2 reads SYDVKM. The length of the CDR3 is 14 residues. CDR3 bases: TGTGCCAGCGGATCCTCGGGACAGGGGGTTGGAGAGTACTTC. Amino acid sequence: CASGSSGQGVGEYF.

This chain links TRBV6-2 or TRBV6-3 with TRBJ2-7; D is perhaps TRBD2 (5 bases). Trimming stripped 7 bases from V and 2 bases from J, with 15 bases between. The CDR3 is made up of 14 amino acids. Germline V CDR1 and CDR2: MNHEY, SVGEGT. The CDR3 here is CASNKRGSAYEQYF. In DNA, the CDR3 is TGTGCCAGCAATAAACGGGGTAGTGCCTACGAGCAGTACTTC.

This clonotype has ten or more counts. V gene TRBV7-2 combines with J gene TRBJ2-5; no definite D call. The germline V gene has CDR1 SGHTA and CDR2 FQGNSA. V lost 5 bases, J lost 4 bases, and 11 bases lay in between. This CDR3 region has 13 residues. The CDR3 here is CASSIYRGETQYF. The CDR3 DNA sequence: TGTGCCAGCAGCATCTACAGAGGAGAGACCCAGTACTTC.

This clonotype was counted a few times. The CDR3 region has the DNA TGTGCCAGCAGCGTATTTCAGAACACTGAAGCTTTCTTT. It is translated as CASSVFQNTEAFF. This chain links TRBV9 with TRBJ1-1; D unclear. This CDR3 spans 13 amino acids. Germline CDR1 reads SGDLS; CDR2 reads YYNGEE. With 1 base removed from V and 1 base from J, the gap between germline ends came to 5 bases.

The sample holds a few counts of this clonotype. This rearrangement joins TRBV6-2 or TRBV6-3 to TRBJ2-2, with 12 positions matching TRBD1. V was pared by 6 bases and J by 5 bases, with 4 bases of the junction left unmatched. Germline V lookup: CDR1 MNHEY, CDR2 SVGEGT. CDR3 size: 15 residues. The CDR3 DNA reads as TGTGCCAGCAGAAGGGACAGGGGGCGTACCGGGGAGCTGTTTTTT. This gives the protein CASRRDRGRTGELFF.